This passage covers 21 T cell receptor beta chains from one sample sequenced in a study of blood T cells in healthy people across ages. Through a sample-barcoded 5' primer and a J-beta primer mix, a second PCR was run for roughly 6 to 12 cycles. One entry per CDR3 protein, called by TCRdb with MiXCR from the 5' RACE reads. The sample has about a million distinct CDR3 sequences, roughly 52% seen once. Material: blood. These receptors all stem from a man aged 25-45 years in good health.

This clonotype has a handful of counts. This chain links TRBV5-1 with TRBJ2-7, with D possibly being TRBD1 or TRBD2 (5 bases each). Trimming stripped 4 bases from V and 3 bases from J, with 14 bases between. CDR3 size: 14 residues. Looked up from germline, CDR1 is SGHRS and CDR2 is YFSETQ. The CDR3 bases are TGCGCCAGCAGCCCCCGGGACGGACACTACGAGCAGTACTTC. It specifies CASSPRDGHYEQYF. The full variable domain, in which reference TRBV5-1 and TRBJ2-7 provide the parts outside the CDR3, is KAGVTQTPRYLIKTRGQQVTLSCSPISGHRSVSWYQQTPGQGLQFLFEYFSETQRNKGNFPGRFSGRQFSNSRSEMNVSTLELGDSALYLCASSPRDGHYEQYFGPGTRLTVT.

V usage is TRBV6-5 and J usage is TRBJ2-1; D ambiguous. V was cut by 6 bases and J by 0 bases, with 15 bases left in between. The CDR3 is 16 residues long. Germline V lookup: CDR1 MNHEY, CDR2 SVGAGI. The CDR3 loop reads CASSWSGLSSYNEQFF. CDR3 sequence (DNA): TGTGCCAGCAGCTGGTCCGGGCTAAGCTCCTACAATGAGCAGTTCTTC.

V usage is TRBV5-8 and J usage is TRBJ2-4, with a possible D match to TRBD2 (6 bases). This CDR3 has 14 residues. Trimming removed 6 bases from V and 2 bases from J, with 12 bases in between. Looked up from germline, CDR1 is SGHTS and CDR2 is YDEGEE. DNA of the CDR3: TGTGCCAGCAATGCGGGGTTTTCCAAAAACATTCAGTACTTC. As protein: CASNAGFSKNIQYF.

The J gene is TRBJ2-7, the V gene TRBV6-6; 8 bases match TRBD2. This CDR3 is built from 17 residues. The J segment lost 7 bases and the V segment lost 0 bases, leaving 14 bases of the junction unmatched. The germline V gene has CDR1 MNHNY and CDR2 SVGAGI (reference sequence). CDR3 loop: CASSYSGAAGVYNEQYF. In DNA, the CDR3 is TGTGCCAGCAGTTACTCCGGGGCAGCGGGGGTTTACAATGAGCAGTACTTC.

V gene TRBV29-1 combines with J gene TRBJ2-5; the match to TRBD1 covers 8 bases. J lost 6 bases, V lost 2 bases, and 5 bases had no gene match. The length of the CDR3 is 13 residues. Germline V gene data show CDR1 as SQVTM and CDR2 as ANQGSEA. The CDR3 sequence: CSVEPDRGKTQYF. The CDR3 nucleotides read TGCAGCGTTGAACCCGACAGGGGAAAGACCCAGTACTTC.

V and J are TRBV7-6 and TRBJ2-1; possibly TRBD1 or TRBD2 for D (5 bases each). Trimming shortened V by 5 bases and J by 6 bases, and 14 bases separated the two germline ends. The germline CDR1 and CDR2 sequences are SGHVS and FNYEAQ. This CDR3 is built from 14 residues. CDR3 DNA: TGTGCCAGCAGCCCTGGGGCTAGCTTCAATGAGCAGTTCTTC. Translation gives CASSPGASFNEQFF.

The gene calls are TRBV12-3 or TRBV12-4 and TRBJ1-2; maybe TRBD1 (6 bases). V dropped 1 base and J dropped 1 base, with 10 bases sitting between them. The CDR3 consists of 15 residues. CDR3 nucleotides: TGTGCCAGCAGTTTAGGGGCAGGGGTTAACTATGGCTACACCTTC. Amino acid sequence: CASSLGAGVNYGYTF.

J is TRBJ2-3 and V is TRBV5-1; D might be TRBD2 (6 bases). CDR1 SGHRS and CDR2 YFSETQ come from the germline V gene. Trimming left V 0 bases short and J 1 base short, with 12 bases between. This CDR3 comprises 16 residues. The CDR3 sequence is CASSLALLAGTDTQYF. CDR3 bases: TGCGCCAGCAGCTTGGCGTTACTAGCCGGCACAGATACGCAGTATTTT. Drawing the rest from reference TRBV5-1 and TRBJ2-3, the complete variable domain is KAGVTQTPRYLIKTRGQQVTLSCSPISGHRSVSWYQQTPGQGLQFLFEYFSETQRNKGNFPGRFSGRQFSNSRSEMNVSTLELGDSALYLCASSLALLAGTDTQYFGPGTRLTVL.

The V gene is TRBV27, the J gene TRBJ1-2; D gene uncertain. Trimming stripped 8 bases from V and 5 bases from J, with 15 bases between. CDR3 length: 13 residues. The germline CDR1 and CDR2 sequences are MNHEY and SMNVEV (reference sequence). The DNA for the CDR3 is TGTGCCAGCCAACCGCGGGCCGGGTATGGCTACACCTTC. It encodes CASQPRAGYGYTF.

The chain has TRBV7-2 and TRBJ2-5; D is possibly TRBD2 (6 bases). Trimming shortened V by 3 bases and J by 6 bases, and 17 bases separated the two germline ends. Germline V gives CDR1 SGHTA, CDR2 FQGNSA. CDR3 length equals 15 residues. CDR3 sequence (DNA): TGTGCCAGCAGCTTCCGGGACTGGGGTCAAAAGACCCAGTACTTC. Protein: CASSFRDWGQKTQYF.

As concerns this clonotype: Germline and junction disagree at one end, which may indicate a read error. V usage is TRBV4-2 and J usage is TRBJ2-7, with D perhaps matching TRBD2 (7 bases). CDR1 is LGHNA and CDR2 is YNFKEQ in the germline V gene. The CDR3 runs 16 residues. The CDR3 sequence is CAGSQGAGGGPYEQYF. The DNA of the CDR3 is TGTGCCGGCAGCCAAGGTGCAGGCGGGGGCCCCTACGAGCAGTACTTC.

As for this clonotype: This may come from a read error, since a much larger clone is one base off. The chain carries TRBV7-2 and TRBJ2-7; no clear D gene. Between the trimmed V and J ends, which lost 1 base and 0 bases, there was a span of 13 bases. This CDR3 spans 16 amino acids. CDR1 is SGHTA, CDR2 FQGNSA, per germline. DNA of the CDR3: TGTGCCAGCAGCTTAGGTTGGCAGCCTGGCTCCTACGAGCAGTACTTC. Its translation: CASSLGWQPGSYEQYF.

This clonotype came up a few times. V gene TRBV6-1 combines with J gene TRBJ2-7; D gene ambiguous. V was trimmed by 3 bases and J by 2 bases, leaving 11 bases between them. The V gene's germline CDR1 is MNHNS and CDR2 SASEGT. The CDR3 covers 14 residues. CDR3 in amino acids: CASSDWTATYEQYF. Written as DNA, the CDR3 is TGTGCCAGCAGTGATTGGACGGCAACCTACGAGCAGTACTTC.

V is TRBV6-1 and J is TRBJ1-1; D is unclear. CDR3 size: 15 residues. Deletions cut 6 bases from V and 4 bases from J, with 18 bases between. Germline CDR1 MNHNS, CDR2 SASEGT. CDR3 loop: CASREPSRGATEAFF. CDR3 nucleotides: TGTGCCAGCAGAGAGCCTTCTCGAGGAGCCACTGAAGCTTTCTTT.

CDR3 sequence reads: CSALGGSSGPYEQYF. DNA for the CDR3: TGCAGTGCCCTGGGGGGATCCAGTGGCCCCTACGAGCAGTACTTC. The V gene is TRBV20-1, the J gene TRBJ2-7; D is possibly TRBD2 (6 bases). Germline assignment: CDR1 DFQATT and CDR2 SNEGSKA (reference sequence). V gave up 6 bases and J gave up 2 bases, with 20 bases separating them. This CDR3 is built from 15 residues.

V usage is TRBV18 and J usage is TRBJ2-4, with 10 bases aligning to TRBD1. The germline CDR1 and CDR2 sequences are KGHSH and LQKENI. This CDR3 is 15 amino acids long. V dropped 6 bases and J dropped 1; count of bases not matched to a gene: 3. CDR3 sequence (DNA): TGTGCCAGCTCCGGACAGGGGGTCGCCAAAAACATTCAGTACTTC. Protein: CASSGQGVAKNIQYF.

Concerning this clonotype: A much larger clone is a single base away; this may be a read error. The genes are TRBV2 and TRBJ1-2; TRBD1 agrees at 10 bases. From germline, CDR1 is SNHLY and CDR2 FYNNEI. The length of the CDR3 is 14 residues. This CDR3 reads CASRTGGSSYGCTF. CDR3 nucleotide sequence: TGTGCCAGCAGGACAGGGGGCTCTAGCTATGGCTGCACCTTC. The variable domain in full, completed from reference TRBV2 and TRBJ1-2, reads EPEVTQTPSHQVTQMGQEVILRCVPISNHLYFYWYRQILGQKVEFLVSFYNNEISEKSEIFDDQFSVERPDGSNFTLKIRSTKLEDSAMYFCASRTGGSSYGCTFGSGTRLTVV.

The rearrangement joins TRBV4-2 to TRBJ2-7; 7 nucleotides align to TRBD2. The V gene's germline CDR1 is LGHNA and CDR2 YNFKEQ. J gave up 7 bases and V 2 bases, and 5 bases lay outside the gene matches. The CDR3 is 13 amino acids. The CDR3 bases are TGTGCCAGCAGCCAAACACGGCGGGAGGAGCAGTACTTC. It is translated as CASSQTRREEQYF.

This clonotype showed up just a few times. In DNA, the CDR3 is TGCGCCAGCAGCTTGGTAACAGCCTATGGCTACACCTTC. Translating it yields CASSLVTAYGYTF. The V call is TRBV5-1, the J call TRBJ1-2; D is unclear. Germline CDR1 reads SGHRS; CDR2 reads YFSETQ. V was cut by 0 bases and J by 4 bases, with 7 bases left in between. This CDR3 region has 13 residues.

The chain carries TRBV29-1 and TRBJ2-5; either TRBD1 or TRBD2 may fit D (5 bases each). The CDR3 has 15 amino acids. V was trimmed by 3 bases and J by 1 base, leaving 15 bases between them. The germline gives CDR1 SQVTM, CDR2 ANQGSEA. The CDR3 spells CSVERAGTIQETQYF. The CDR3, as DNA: TGCAGCGTTGAGAGGGCCGGGACCATCCAAGAGACCCAGTACTTC.

The CDR3: CASSSQRGGLNEQFF. CDR3 sequence (DNA): TGTGCCAGCAGTTCCCAGCGGGGGGGCCTCAATGAGCAGTTCTTC. The J gene is TRBJ2-1, the V gene TRBV6-5, with 10 bases fitting TRBD2. The ends lost 4 bases at V and 6 bases at J; junction bases unmatched: 6. The CDR3 contains 15 residues. CDR1 is MNHEY, CDR2 SVGAGI, per germline.